The 23 T cell receptor beta chains listed next were all sequenced from one sample in a study of T cell responses to AZD1222 COVID-19 vaccine (dated by TCRdb to the early 2020s). The time point label here, explained by the study, means: about 28 days (+/-7) after the second vaccine dose. Library preparation was by the immunoSEQ multiplex PCR assay. TCRdb retrieved this table from immuneACCESS and kept in-frame rearrangements only. Not all clones are present; in checked studies, unresolved V genes account for under half, and no reason is known for the remainder. This sample holds over 85,000 clones; about nine tenths were observed only once. About 15% of the sample is held by the ten biggest clonotypes. This sample comprised peripheral blood, obtained 28 days after the second AZD1222 dose. The source of these receptors is an adult who received the AZD1222 COVID-19 vaccine.

This clone was found once. The genes are TRBV27 and TRBJ2-5, with 7 positions matching TRBD2. From germline, CDR1 is MNHEY and CDR2 SMNVEV (reference sequence). This CDR3 comprises 13 residues. V lost 5 bases, J lost 5 bases, and 5 bases stayed unmatched. DNA of the CDR3: TGTGCCAGCAGTAGCGGGAATGGGGAGACCCAGTACTTC. This encodes CASSSGNGETQYF.

This clone was found once. The chain is built from TRBV9 and TRBJ2-7; a possible D gene is TRBD2 (6 bases). This CDR3 has 14 amino acids. Trimming cost V 0 bases and J 6 bases, with 13 bases left between them. Germline CDR1 is SGDLS and CDR2 is YYNGEE. The CDR3 coding sequence is TGTGCCAGCAGCGTAGTGGGGGACTCTGGCGAGCAGTACTTC. Protein sequence: CASSVVGDSGEQYF. Based on the CDR3 plus reference TRBV9 and TRBJ2-7, the full variable domain is DSGVTQTPKHLITATGQRVTLRCSPRSGDLSVYWYQQSLDQGLQFLIQYYNGEERAKGNILERFSAQQFPDLHSELNLSSLELGDSALYFCASSVVGDSGEQYFGPGTRLTVT.

This clone was seen once. The V call is TRBV6-5, the J call TRBJ1-1, with D possibly TRBD1 on 6 matching bases. This CDR3 has 13 residues. V was trimmed by 5 bases and J by 5 bases, leaving 12 bases between them. Per the germline V gene, CDR1 is MNHEY and CDR2 is SVGAGI. CDR3 nucleotides: TGTGCCAGCAGTCCCGGGGGCGAGACTGAAGCTTTCTTT. It encodes CASSPGGETEAFF.

The chain links TRBV29-1 to TRBJ1-1; no clear D. V lost 7 bases, J lost 0 bases, and 12 bases lay in between. CDR3 size: 13 residues. CDR1 SQVTM and CDR2 ANQGSEA come from the germline V gene. CDR3 amino acids: CSAGGQLNTEAFF. DNA for the CDR3: TGCAGCGCTGGTGGGCAGTTGAACACTGAAGCTTTCTTT.

Only one count was recorded for this clone. The chain combines TRBV5-5 with TRBJ1-4, with D unresolved. V gave up 2 bases and J gave up 8 bases, with 13 bases separating them. The CDR3 loop spans 14 amino acids. Germline CDR1 is SGHKS and CDR2 is YYEKEE (reference sequence). The CDR3 coding sequence is TGTGCCAGCAGCTTTTTTAACGACCTCGAAAAACTGTTTTTT. This codes for CASSFFNDLEKLFF.

The chain couples TRBV7-2 to TRBJ1-4; D is unclear. The ends were cut back, 4 bases at V and 0 bases at J, with 12 bases in the middle. Germline CDR1 and CDR2: SGHTA and FQGNSA. This CDR3 contains 16 residues. CDR3: CASSSNPGATNEKLFF. Here the CDR3 DNA reads TGTGCCAGCAGCTCAAATCCGGGCGCAACTAATGAAAAACTGTTTTTT.

The CDR3 DNA reads as TGTGCCAGCAGCTCGATGACACCGGGACTAGCGGGAGCCGGGGAGCTGTTTTTT. Residues: CASSSMTPGLAGAGELFF. V and J are TRBV7-9 and TRBJ2-2, with 14 bases identical to TRBD2. Germline values: CDR1 SEHNR, CDR2 FQNEAQ (reference sequence). Losses at the gene ends were 4 bases for V and 6 bases for J; bases not matched to a gene: 10. The CDR3 is 18 residues long.

This chain connects TRBV5-1 to TRBJ2-5; 12 positions match TRBD2. Germline CDR1 and CDR2: SGHRS and YFSETQ. V dropped 0 bases and J dropped 5; count of bases not matched to a gene: 8. This CDR3 is 17 amino acids long. The CDR3 protein is CASSLEGVLAGGETQYF. The CDR3 DNA reads TGCGCCAGCAGCTTGGAAGGTGTACTAGCGGGAGGTGAGACCCAGTACTTC.

V gene TRBV7-9 combines with J gene TRBJ1-3, with unresolved D. The CDR3 is 12 amino acids. The germline V gene encodes CDR1 SEHNR and CDR2 FQNEAQ (reference sequence). Trimming removed 2 bases from V and 4 bases from J, with 3 bases in between. The CDR3 nucleotides are TGTGCCAGCAGCTTACCCGGAAACACCATATATTTT. Protein: CASSLPGNTIYF.

This chain joins TRBV28 and TRBJ2-3; D is possibly TRBD1 (6 bases). The V gene's germline CDR1 is MDHEN and CDR2 SYDVKM. CDR3 length: 15 amino acids. Trimming shortened V by 7 bases and J by 2 bases, and 16 bases separated the two germline ends. The DNA of the CDR3 is TGTGCCAGCAAACTCACAGGGTTCTACACAGATACGCAGTATTTT. Translated, it gives CASKLTGFYTDTQYF. Complete variable domain (other parts from reference TRBV28 and TRBJ2-3): DVKVTQSSRYLVKRTGEKVFLECVQDMDHENMFWYRQDPGLGLRLIYFSYDVKMKEKGDIPEGYSVSREKKERFSLILESASTNQTSMYLCASKLTGFYTDTQYFGPGTRLTVL.

The chain links TRBV4-1 to TRBJ2-5; 9 nucleotides agree with TRBD2. In germline, CDR1 is MGHRA, CDR2 YSYEKL. The trim removed 3 bases at V and 6 bases at J, leaving 14 bases unmatched. The CDR3 loop spans 17 amino acids. CDR3 DNA sequence: TGCGCCAGCAGCCATCCCCCGGGCGGGAGGGCCAAGAAGACCCAGTACTTC. Its translation is CASSHPPGGRAKKTQYF.

This clone was found a few times. This chain connects TRBV28 to TRBJ1-3, with D perhaps matching TRBD1 (6 bases). The CDR3 contains 16 residues. The germline V and J ends were trimmed by 4 bases and 2 bases, with 15 bases remaining between them. Germline-derived CDR1 and CDR2 are MDHEN and SYDVKM. DNA of the CDR3: TGTGCCAGCAGTTCCTACAGGGCCCTAACTGGAAACACCATATATTTT. The encoded protein is CASSSYRALTGNTIYF.

The V gene is TRBV9, the J gene TRBJ1-3, with a tentative D call TRBD1 (6 bases). V shed 4 bases and J shed 3 bases, with 14 bases lying between them. The CDR3 is made up of 15 amino acids. CDR1 is SGDLS and CDR2 is YYNGEE in the germline V gene. The CDR3 sequence: CASSTRGGYGNTIYF. CDR3 nucleotide sequence: TGTGCCAGCAGCACCCGAGGGGGGTATGGAAACACCATATATTTT.

This clone turned up a few times. This rearrangement joins TRBV6-5 to TRBJ1-3, with 8 positions matching TRBD1. This CDR3 is built from 13 residues. Trimming took 6 bases from V and 7 from J; bases not matched to a gene: 5. The germline V gene has CDR1 MNHEY and CDR2 SVGAGI. In DNA form, the CDR3 reads TGTGCCAGCAGGAAACAGGGGGGGAACACCATATATTTT. It encodes CASRKQGGNTIYF.

The V gene is TRBV5-5, the J gene TRBJ1-5; D gene uncertain. Deletions cut 4 bases from V and 0 bases from J, with 17 bases between. Germline V CDR1 and CDR2: SGHKS, YYEKEE (reference sequence). The CDR3 spans 17 residues. The CDR3 DNA follows: TGTGCCAGCAGCCCAGCCGCGACACAATATAGCAATCAGCCCCAGCATTTT. Translating gives CASSPAATQYSNQPQHF. The whole variable domain, remainder taken from reference TRBV5-5 and TRBJ1-5, is DAGVTQSPTHLIKTRGQQVTLRCSPISGHKSVSWYQQVLGQGPQFIFQYYEKEERGRGNFPDRFSARQFPNYSSELNVNALLLGDSALYLCASSPAATQYSNQPQHFGDGTRLSIL.

The chain joins TRBV6-5 to TRBJ2-1; D remains ambiguous. CDR3 length: 14 residues. The germline V gene has CDR1 MNHEY and CDR2 SVGAGI. V was trimmed by 2 bases and J by 5 bases, leaving 10 bases between them. The CDR3 DNA follows: TGTGCCAGCAGTTACCTTGATGGTAACAATGAGCAGTTCTTC. It is translated as CASSYLDGNNEQFF.

This chain links TRBV3-1 (or the pseudogene TRBV3-2) with TRBJ2-7; D not certain. Germline lookup yields CDR1 LGHDT and CDR2 YNNKEL (reference sequence). CDR3 length equals 14 residues. The V end was cut by 1 base, the J end by 2 bases, with 9 bases between. As DNA, the CDR3 is TGTGCCAGCAGCCAAGCTCCTAATACCTACGAGCAGTACTTC. Protein product: CASSQAPNTYEQYF.

The CDR3 is CATSRDRWVGYTF. CDR3 nucleotide sequence: TGTGCCACCAGCAGGGATAGATGGGTTGGCTACACCTTC. The rearrangement uses TRBV15 and TRBJ1-2; D is uncertain. The CDR3 is made up of 13 amino acids. CDR1 and CDR2 from the germline V gene are LNHNV and YYDKDF (reference sequence). With 3 bases removed from V and 7 bases from J, the gap between germline ends came to 12 bases.

The DNA for the CDR3 is TGCAGCGTTGGGGAAGGAGGGGGCACTGAAGCTTTCTTT. Translated: CSVGEGGGTEAFF. The chain couples TRBV29-1 to TRBJ1-1; D is perhaps TRBD1 (6 bases). Trimming cost V 4 bases and J 4 bases, with 13 bases left between them. CDR1 and CDR2 from the germline V gene are SQVTM and ANQGSEA. The length of the CDR3 is 13 residues.

This clone was seen a few times. The chain has TRBV5-1 and TRBJ1-2; 9 positions match TRBD1. After removal of 9 bases from V and 4 bases from J, the junction contained 13 bases not matched to a gene. Germline V CDR1 and CDR2: SGHRS, YFSETQ. The CDR3 has 15 amino acids. CDR3 in amino acids: CAKREQGAFGYGYTF. The CDR3 nucleotides are TGCGCCAAGCGAGAACAGGGGGCGTTTGGCTATGGCTACACCTTC.

The rearrangement uses TRBV29-1 and TRBJ2-1; 11 positions match TRBD2. V lost 7 bases and J lost 4; bases outside the gene matches: 9. CDR1 and CDR2 (germline): SQVTM, ANQGSEA. The CDR3 has 15 residues. CDR3 residues: CSAGTSGEIYNEQFF. The CDR3 DNA reads TGCAGCGCGGGGACTAGCGGAGAGATATACAATGAGCAGTTCTTC.

The chain has TRBV7-2 and TRBJ2-3; TRBD1 matches 7 bases. From germline, CDR1 is SGHTA and CDR2 FQGNSA. The CDR3 runs 15 residues. The ends lost 5 bases at V and 2 bases at J; junction bases unmatched: 7. The CDR3 DNA sequence: TGTGCCAGCAGCCCGGGGACAGCAGTCACAGATACGCAGTATTTT. It is translated as CASSPGTAVTDTQYF.

V is TRBV3-1 (or the pseudogene TRBV3-2) and J is TRBJ1-1; D is possibly TRBD1 (5 bases). The CDR3 covers 14 residues. V was cut by 5 bases and J by 5 bases, with 15 bases left in between. CDR1 and CDR2 from the germline V gene are LGHDT and YNNKEL (reference sequence). The CDR3 protein is CASSNDWPGTEAFF. The DNA for the CDR3 is TGTGCCAGCAGCAACGACTGGCCAGGGACTGAAGCTTTCTTT.